A selection of T cell receptor beta chains follows, all from one sample in a study of OX40 agonist ivuxolimab in advanced cancers. Profiled with immunoSEQ multiplex PCR; TCRdb holds only in-frame clones, not every one. The sample includes around 66,000 clones, 75% to 90% seen only once; the top ten take more than 10%. The specimen was CD4+ or CD8+ T cells sorted from blood, collected in a trial of the OX40 agonist ivuxolimab. These TCRs come from an adult with an advanced solid tumor such as melanoma, head and neck, liver or kidney cancer. Both conserved end residues are part of each CDR3. Each record gives: clone size, D gene, J gene, V gene, CDR3 protein, CDR3 DNA. The D gene is left open where the match is weak. Only part of the rows carry a size: once, few, many, or a class if the clone is expanded.

clone_size: .; d_call: .; j_call: TRBJ2-7; v_call: TRBV6-1; cdr3_aa: CASIPPRGRTGEQYF; cdr3_nt: TGTGCCAGCATCCCACCTCGGGGGCGGACAGGCGAGCAGTACTTC
clone_size: few; d_call: TRBD1; j_call: TRBJ2-7; v_call: TRBV15; cdr3_aa: CATSARDSYEQYF; cdr3_nt: TGTGCCACCAGCGCCCGGGACAGCTACGAGCAGTACTTC
clone_size: once; d_call: TRBD1; j_call: TRBJ2-3; v_call: TRBV15; cdr3_aa: CATSRAPGTDLDTQYF; cdr3_nt: TGTGCCACCAGCAGGGCCCCAGGGACAGATCTAGATACGCAGTATTTT
clone_size: .; d_call: .; j_call: TRBJ2-3; v_call: TRBV19; cdr3_aa: CASRDSAREYF; cdr3_nt: TGTGCCAGCCGTGACAGTGCACGCGAGTATTTT
clone_size: .; d_call: TRBD1; j_call: TRBJ1-1; v_call: TRBV19; cdr3_aa: CASGQTGRNTEAFF; cdr3_nt: TGTGCCAGTGGCCAGACAGGGAGGAACACTGAAGCTTTCTTT
clone_size: .; d_call: .; j_call: TRBJ2-2; v_call: TRBV15; cdr3_aa: CATSTPGRGATGELFF; cdr3_nt: TGTGCCACCAGCACCCCGGGGAGAGGGGCGACCGGGGAGCTGTTTTTT
clone_size: .; d_call: .; j_call: TRBJ2-5; v_call: TRBV7-6; cdr3_aa: CASSVVTGPGGTQYF; cdr3_nt: TGTGCCAGCAGCGTAGTGACAGGGCCCGGGGGGACCCAGTACTTC
clone_size: .; d_call: TRBD1; j_call: TRBJ2-1; v_call: TRBV10-3; cdr3_aa: CAIMSGQGSGEQFF; cdr3_nt: TGTGCCATCATGTCGGGACAGGGATCCGGTGAGCAGTTCTTC
clone_size: .; d_call: .; j_call: TRBJ2-2; v_call: TRBV5-1; cdr3_aa: CASSGTTNTGELFF; cdr3_nt: TGCGCCAGCTCCGGGACAACGAACACCGGGGAGCTGTTTTTT
clone_size: .; d_call: .; j_call: TRBJ1-5; v_call: TRBV14; cdr3_aa: CASSQDRQNNQPQHF; cdr3_nt: TGTGCCAGCAGCCAAGATAGGCAGAACAATCAGCCCCAGCATTTT
clone_size: .; d_call: TRBD2; j_call: TRBJ2-1; v_call: TRBV2; cdr3_aa: CASSVTSGNNEQFF; cdr3_nt: TGTGCCAGCAGTGTAACTAGCGGAAACAATGAGCAGTTCTTC
clone_size: .; d_call: .; j_call: TRBJ1-2; v_call: TRBV5-1; cdr3_aa: CASSYSGTDYGYTF; cdr3_nt: TGCGCCAGCAGCTATTCCGGGACGGACTATGGCTACACCTTC
clone_size: .; d_call: .; j_call: TRBJ2-2; v_call: TRBV28; cdr3_aa: CASREARTGELFF; cdr3_nt: TGTGCCAGCAGAGAGGCGCGCACCGGGGAGCTGTTTTTT
clone_size: .; d_call: .; j_call: TRBJ1-3; v_call: TRBV25-1; cdr3_aa: CASSEYGRFWGGNTIYF; cdr3_nt: TGTGCCAGCAGTGAATACGGACGGTTTTGGGGTGGAAACACCATATATTTT
clone_size: .; d_call: .; j_call: TRBJ2-7; v_call: TRBV7-9; cdr3_aa: CASSSHRDSYEQYF; cdr3_nt: TGTGCCAGCAGCTCCCACCGTGATTCCTACGAGCAGTACTTC
clone_size: .; d_call: .; j_call: TRBJ2-7; v_call: TRBV7-9; cdr3_aa: CASSPPRVSYEQYF; cdr3_nt: TGTGCCAGCAGCCCGCCGAGGGTTTCCTACGAGCAGTACTTC
clone_size: .; d_call: TRBD2; j_call: TRBJ2-3; v_call: TRBV9; cdr3_aa: CASIPFTSGPTDTQYF; cdr3_nt: TGTGCCAGCATCCCGTTTACTAGCGGACCCACAGATACGCAGTATTTT
clone_size: .; d_call: .; j_call: TRBJ1-5; v_call: TRBV7-3; cdr3_aa: CASSLTYGEPQHF; cdr3_nt: TGTGCCAGCAGCTTAACTTACGGGGAGCCCCAGCATTTT
clone_size: .; d_call: .; j_call: TRBJ2-1; v_call: TRBV7-9; cdr3_aa: CASSLDWHRYNEQFF; cdr3_nt: TGTGCCAGCAGCTTAGACTGGCACCGGTACAATGAGCAGTTCTTC
clone_size: .; d_call: .; j_call: TRBJ2-7; v_call: TRBV6-1; cdr3_aa: CASTQLGQYF; cdr3_nt: TGTGCCAGCACCCAACTGGGCCAGTACTTC